A selection of T cell receptor beta chains follows, all from one sample in a study of blood T cell repertoires in COVID-19. Profiling relied on immunoSEQ multiplex PCR, and the TCRdb table lists in-frame clones only, not all of them. The sample lists fewer than 250,000 clones; roughly 84% were seen once. Sequenced sample: peripheral blood. These receptors originate from a woman of 80 years or more with COVID-19, enrolled during active disease. The CDR3 runs from the conserved cysteine through the conserved F or W. The D gene is left open where the match is weak. Clone size appears in some rows only: once, few, many, or a class for an expanded clone.

size: -
J: TRBJ1-2
D: -
V: TRBV7-2
DNA: TGTGCCAGCAGCCGGGATCGCGGGGACCGGCAATATGGCTACACCTTC
CDR3: CASSRDRGDRQYGYTF

size: -
J: TRBJ2-1
D: -
V: TRBV30
DNA: TGTGCCTGGAGCCGACTAGGGGCCTACAATGAGCAGTTCTTC
CDR3: CAWSRLGAYNEQFF

size: once
J: TRBJ1-4
D: -
V: TRBV4-1
DNA: TGCGCCAGCAGCCCCTCGTGGGGCACTAATGAAAAACTGTTTTTT
CDR3: CASSPSWGTNEKLFF

size: -
J: TRBJ2-2
D: -
V: TRBV6-1
DNA: TGTGCCAGCAGTGAAAAACAGAAGGAACACCGGGAGCTGTTTTTT
CDR3: CASSEKQKEHRELFF

size: few
J: TRBJ1-4
D: -
V: TRBV30
DNA: TGTGCCTGGAGTCCCCGCGGGTTAGGAAAACTGTTTTTT
CDR3: CAWSPRGLGKLFF

size: few
J: TRBJ1-1
D: -
V: TRBV29-1
DNA: TGCAGCGTTGTTGGGGAGGGAAGAAACACTGAAGCTTTCTTT
CDR3: CSVVGEGRNTEAFF

size: few
J: TRBJ1-1
D: -
V: TRBV5-6
DNA: TGTGCCAGCAGCTTGGAGTTCAACAGGGCAGGCACTGAAGCTTTCTTT
CDR3: CASSLEFNRAGTEAFF

size: -
J: TRBJ2-1
D: TRBD2
V: TRBV5-1
DNA: TGCGCCAGCAGCGAGGCGGGGGGGCTGTACAATGAGCAGTTCTTC
CDR3: CASSEAGGLYNEQFF

size: -
J: TRBJ1-6
D: -
V: TRBV28
DNA: TGTGCCAGCAGTTTACGCGGGGGTGGTAATTCACCCCTCCACTTT
CDR3: CASSLRGGGNSPLHF

size: -
J: TRBJ1-5
D: TRBD1
V: TRBV24-1
DNA: TGTGCCACCAGTGAACCGGGGACAGGGGAGCGTCAGCCCCAGCATTTT
CDR3: CATSEPGTGERQPQHF

size: -
J: TRBJ1-2
D: -
V: TRBV3-1/TRBV3-2
DNA: TGTGCCAGCAGCCAAGAAATGACTTCTAACTATGGCTACACCTTC
CDR3: CASSQEMTSNYGYTF